This T cell receptor (beta chain) emerged from a study of blood T cell repertoires in COVID-19. Sequenced by immunoSEQ multiplex PCR; TCRdb stores in-frame clones only, minus some. The table shows about 83,000 clones, with about four fifths occurring only once. The ends were cut back, 6 bases at V and 6 bases at J, with 12 bases in the middle. CDR1 is ENHRY and CDR2 is SYGVKD in the germline V gene. This CDR3 has 13 amino acids. This clonotype was obtained from an elderly woman with acute or convalescent COVID-19. V gene TRBV10-3 combines with J gene TRBJ2-1; weak D call: TRBD2 (6 bases). The sequencing input was peripheral blood. Written as DNA, the CDR3 is TGTGCCATCAGCCGACTAGAAGTCAATGAGCAGTTCTTC. This gives the protein CAISRLEVNEQFF.